These 8 T cell receptor beta chains originate from one sample sequenced in a study of blood T cells in healthy people across ages. Using a J-beta primer mix together with a sample-barcoded 5' primer, a second PCR was run for roughly 6 to 11 cycles. TCRdb re-called the 5' RACE reads through MiXCR, storing one row per CDR3 protein. There are more than 1,400,000 distinct CDR3 sequences in the sample; roughly 40% occur only once, and roughly 7.7% lies in the top ten. Sequencing was done on a sample of blood. The receptor source for this set is a woman under 30 in good health.

The chain links TRBV20-1 to TRBJ1-2, with D possibly matching TRBD1 (5 bases). This CDR3 is 12 amino acids long. With 5 bases removed from V and 7 bases from J, the gap between germline ends came to 14 bases. CDR1 and CDR2 (germline): DFQATT, SNEGSKA (reference sequence). CDR3: CSAQGLSGGYTF. In nucleotides, the CDR3 is TGCAGTGCTCAGGGCCTATCTGGTGGCTACACCTTC.

The rearrangement uses TRBV5-1 and TRBJ2-6; 9 bases line up with TRBD1. CDR1 is SGHRS and CDR2 is YFSETQ in the germline V gene. This CDR3 is built from 18 residues. After removal of 2 bases from V and 2 bases from J, the junction contained 8 bases not matched to a gene. The CDR3 DNA follows: TGCGCCAGCAGCTTATGGACAGGGGAGGGCCCTGGGGCCAACGTCCTGACTTTC. It yields the protein CASSLWTGEGPGANVLTF.

The chain has TRBV11-2 and TRBJ2-7; maybe TRBD1 (6 bases). The V gene lost 6 bases and the J gene lost 0 bases, with 15 bases spanning the gap. This CDR3 has 15 amino acids. Per the germline V gene, CDR1 is SGHAT and CDR2 is FQNNGV. CDR3 coding DNA: TGTGCCAGCAGTCACGACAGGATGCACTCCTACGAGCAGTACTTC. Its translation is CASSHDRMHSYEQYF.

CDR3 residues: CASSPQGRATQYF. The CDR3 DNA is TGTGCCAGCAGCCCCCAGGGCCGGGCGACCCAGTACTTC. The J gene is TRBJ2-5, the V gene TRBV7-9, with D possibly matching TRBD1 (5 bases). The CDR3 sequence is 13 residues long. In germline, CDR1 is SEHNR, CDR2 FQNEAQ (reference sequence). V lost 5 bases and J 7 bases, leaving 14 bases between the germline ends.

This clonotype was recorded a few times. The rearrangement joins TRBV13 to TRBJ2-3; 11 nucleotides match TRBD1. This CDR3 comprises 16 residues. V was pared by 5 bases and J by 5 bases, with 9 bases of the junction left unmatched. Germline values: CDR1 PRHDT, CDR2 FYEKMQ (reference sequence). The CDR3 bases are TGTGCCAGCAGCCTGGCAGGACAGGGGGCGAAAGATACGCAGTATTTT. Translating gives CASSLAGQGAKDTQYF.

This CDR3 reads CASSQQSYQETQYF. The CDR3 DNA reads TGTGCCAGCAGTCAACAGTCCTACCAAGAGACCCAGTACTTC. The chain joins TRBV12-3 or TRBV12-4 to TRBJ2-5; D not resolved. With 5 bases removed from V and 0 bases from J, the gap between germline ends came to 10 bases. CDR3 length: 14 amino acids.

This clonotype was observed a handful of times. The V gene is TRBV7-9, the J gene TRBJ2-1; 7 bases are a match to TRBD2. J was trimmed by 8 bases and V by 2 bases; bases with no gene match: 6. The CDR3 spans 14 residues. Germline CDR1 is SEHNR and CDR2 is FQNEAQ (reference sequence). The CDR3 reads CASSLSTREDEQFF. CDR3 coding DNA: TGTGCCAGCAGCTTATCTACCCGGGAGGATGAGCAGTTCTTC.

V and J are TRBV5-1 and TRBJ1-1, with 7 bases matching TRBD1. This CDR3 contains 15 residues. Germline V lookup: CDR1 SGHRS, CDR2 YFSETQ. After removal of 0 bases from V and 3 bases from J, the junction contained 5 bases not matched to a gene. The CDR3 nucleotides read TGCGCCAGCAGCTTGGCTGGGACAGAGCACACTGAAGCTTTCTTT. Translated, it gives CASSLAGTEHTEAFF.